A selection of T cell receptor beta chains follows, all from one sample in a study of shared clonotypes between healthy human individuals. Here immunoSEQ multiplex PCR was the method, and the copy in TCRdb shows in-frame clones only, minus some. This sample yields approximately 590,000 clones, of which around 95% are seen a single time; about 0.11% belongs to the top ten. Sequencing was carried out using naive CD8+ T cells sorted from blood. The source of these receptors is a woman in her twenties or thirties in good health. The CDR3 runs from the conserved cysteine through the conserved F or W. The D gene is left open where the match is weak. Where a row states a size, it is once, few, many or the class of an expanded clone; other rows omit it.

DNA	CDR3	V	length	D	size	J
TGTGCCAGCAGCTCTCAACAGGGAGGAAACACAGATACGCAGTATTTT	CASSSQQGGNTDTQYF	TRBV13	16	.	.	TRBJ2-3
TGTGCCAGCAGCCTGCGCGGCGCCTACGAGCAGTACTTC	CASSLRGAYEQYF	TRBV5-3	13	.	.	TRBJ2-7
TGTGCCAGCCAAGCCAGCGCCACAGGGCGAATGGGCGAGCAGTACTTC	CASQASATGRMGEQYF	TRBV4-2	16	.	.	TRBJ2-7
TGTGCCAGCAGCGCCGGGACTACCCGGAGCACAGATACGCAGTATTTT	CASSAGTTRSTDTQYF	TRBV2	16	TRBD2	.	TRBJ2-3
TGTGCCAGCAGCCCCCAGGACTTGTACAATGAGCAGTTCTTC	CASSPQDLYNEQFF	TRBV9	14	.	.	TRBJ2-1
TGTGCCAGCAGTTTATTATGGACCCCCGGGACGAATGAGCAGTTCTTC	CASSLLWTPGTNEQFF	TRBV28	16	.	.	TRBJ2-1
TGTGCCAGCAGCGTAGGAAACACCATATATTTT	CASSVGNTIYF	TRBV7-6	11	.	once	TRBJ1-3
TGCAGCGTTGAAGAAGGCGGGATTAGCTCCTACGAGCAGTACTTC	CSVEEGGISSYEQYF	TRBV29-1	15	.	.	TRBJ2-7
TGTGCCAGCTCACCAGAGGGGGTCTCTGGAAACACCATATATTTT	CASSPEGVSGNTIYF	TRBV18	15	.	.	TRBJ1-3
TGCAGCGTTGGGGGAGAAGCCTACGAGCAGTACTTC	CSVGGEAYEQYF	TRBV29-1	12	.	.	TRBJ2-7
TGTGCCAGCAGCCATCGACTGCCCTCGGGCACTGAAGCTTTCTTT	CASSHRLPSGTEAFF	TRBV27	15	.	.	TRBJ1-1
TGTGCCAGCAGTGAAGACCGGACAGGGGAAGAGACCCAGTACTTC	CASSEDRTGEETQYF	TRBV2	15	TRBD1	.	TRBJ2-5
TGTGCCAGCAGCTACCGGGGCCTACACTACGAGCAGTACTTC	CASSYRGLHYEQYF	TRBV5-6	14	.	.	TRBJ2-7
TGTGCCAGCATGACTAGCGGAGTCTTCTACGAGCAGTACTTC	CASMTSGVFYEQYF	TRBV28	14	TRBD2	.	TRBJ2-7
TGCGCCGGTCCAGGGGCATCCTACGAGCAGTACTTC	CAGPGASYEQYF	TRBV5-1	12	.	.	TRBJ2-7
TGTGCCAGCAGCTACGGACAGGGGGCCAACGAGCAGTACTTC	CASSYGQGANEQYF	TRBV5-4	14	TRBD1	.	TRBJ2-7
TGTGCCAGCAGCGTAGGCCGCGTGAATGAGCAGTTCTTC	CASSVGRVNEQFF	TRBV9	13	.	once	TRBJ2-1
TGTGCCAGCAGTTGGCACAGGGACTACGAGCAGTACTTC	CASSWHRDYEQYF	TRBV6-1	13	.	once	TRBJ2-7
TGTGCCAGCAGCTTAGCGGGCGGCTCCTACGAGCAGTACTTC	CASSLAGGSYEQYF	TRBV7-2	14	.	.	TRBJ2-7
TGTGCCAGCAGCGTCACAACTAGCGGAGAGCAGTTCTTC	CASSVTTSGEQFF	TRBV9	13	TRBD2	once	TRBJ2-1
TGTGCCAGCAGTCCACACGGGTACGGGGATCAGCCCCAGCATTTT	CASSPHGYGDQPQHF	TRBV27	15	.	.	TRBJ1-5
TGTGCCAGCAGTCCATCTAGCGGGTTGCATGAGCAGTTCTTC	CASSPSSGLHEQFF	TRBV28	14	TRBD2	.	TRBJ2-1
TGCAGCGTGCCCCGCACCTCCGGTAGCGTCGATGAGCAGTTCTTC	CSVPRTSGSVDEQFF	TRBV29-1	15	.	once	TRBJ2-1
TGTGCCAGCAGCCCGGAGCGGGAGGGATACGAGCAGTACTTC	CASSPEREGYEQYF	TRBV4-2	14	TRBD2	.	TRBJ2-7
TGTGCCAGCAGCAGAAATCCGACAGGAAACAATCAGCCCCAGCATTTT	CASSRNPTGNNQPQHF	TRBV21-1	16	.	.	TRBJ1-5
TGTGCCAGCAGAGCCAAAAGGACAACGGGGCTCGCAGATACGCAGTATTTT	CASRAKRTTGLADTQYF	TRBV2	17	.	.	TRBJ2-3
TGTGCCAGCAGCTACTCACCCGACAGTAACTATGGCTACACCTTC	CASSYSPDSNYGYTF	TRBV5-6	15	.	.	TRBJ1-2
TGCGCCAGCAGTGAGTCATTCCTCGACAATGAGCAGTTCTTC	CASSESFLDNEQFF	TRBV10-1	14	.	.	TRBJ2-1
TGTGCCAGCTCACCATTAGGACAGGGGATCGATTATAACTATGGCTACACCTTC	CASSPLGQGIDYNYGYTF	TRBV18	18	TRBD1	.	TRBJ1-2
TGTGCCAGCAGCTCCGACACTTACTCCTACGAGCAGTACTTC	CASSSDTYSYEQYF	TRBV13	14	.	.	TRBJ2-7
TGTGCCAGTAGTATGACGCTATCCTACGAGCAGTACTTC	CASSMTLSYEQYF	TRBV19	13	.	.	TRBJ2-7
TGTGCCACCAGCGGGGATACACTAGCGGGGATCACAGATACGCAGTATTTT	CATSGDTLAGITDTQYF	TRBV15	17	TRBD2	.	TRBJ2-3
TGTGCCAGCAGCACCAGACAGGCAAGCACAGATACGCAGTATTTT	CASSTRQASTDTQYF	TRBV9	15	.	.	TRBJ2-3
TGTGCCAGCAGCTCTACGGAGCGGGAGGTCTACAATGAGCAGTTCTTC	CASSSTEREVYNEQFF	TRBV11-2	16	TRBD2	.	TRBJ2-1
TGTGCCAGCAGTTTCGCCGGGACAGCATTCCGTGAGCAGTTCTTC	CASSFAGTAFREQFF	TRBV28	15	TRBD1	.	TRBJ2-1
TGTGCCAGCAGCCCTGAATTTGCAACTAATGAAAAACTGTTTTTT	CASSPEFATNEKLFF	TRBV7-8	15	.	.	TRBJ1-4
TGTGCCAGCACTCGGGGGAGGGCCATCTACAATGAGCAGTTCTTC	CASTRGRAIYNEQFF	TRBV7-8	15	TRBD2	.	TRBJ2-1
TGTGCCTGGCTGGTGCCCACCGGGGAGCTGTTTTTT	CAWLVPTGELFF	TRBV7-9	12	.	.	TRBJ2-2
TGTGCCAGCAGTTTATTATTACGGAGCGGGAGGGCCGGAGATACGCAGTATTTT	CASSLLLRSGRAGDTQYF	TRBV28	18	TRBD2	.	TRBJ2-3
TGTGCCAGCAGCCCCCGGGGGCGGGAGGGTTACGAGCAGTACTTC	CASSPRGREGYEQYF	TRBV9	15	TRBD2	once	TRBJ2-7
TGTGCCAGCAGCGGACTGGGAGATGACGGCTACACCTTC	CASSGLGDDGYTF	TRBV5-6	13	.	.	TRBJ1-2
TGTGCCAGCAGTTTAGGGACTAGCGGATTCTACGAGCAGTACTTC	CASSLGTSGFYEQYF	TRBV27	15	TRBD2	.	TRBJ2-7
TGTGCCAGCAGTTTATGGGCGCGCGGAGAAAGCCAAGAGACCCAGTACTTC	CASSLWARGESQETQYF	TRBV27	17	.	.	TRBJ2-5
TGTGCCACCAGCAGAGATAGTCTAGTCCCAGATACGCAGTATTTT	CATSRDSLVPDTQYF	TRBV15	15	.	.	TRBJ2-3
TGTGCCAGCAGTTTATCCTTTAGTCCGGGGGTCTATGGCTACACCTTC	CASSLSFSPGVYGYTF	TRBV27	16	.	.	TRBJ1-2
TGCAGCGTTGTGCTGACACTCTATGGCTACACCTTC	CSVVLTLYGYTF	TRBV29-1	12	.	.	TRBJ1-2
TGTGCCAGCAGCTTCGTGGGCTCCACAGATACGCAGTATTTT	CASSFVGSTDTQYF	TRBV7-2	14	.	.	TRBJ2-3
TGTGCCATCAGTGGGGGATCGTGGGGTGGCCACGAGCAGTACTTC	CAISGGSWGGHEQYF	TRBV10-3	15	.	once	TRBJ2-7
TGCGCCAGCAACCACCTTAGCGGGGGGCACAATGAGCAGTTCTTC	CASNHLSGGHNEQFF	TRBV5-1	15	TRBD2	.	TRBJ2-1
TGTGCCAGCAGTGATACAGGGGACATTGCAACTGATACGCAGTATTTT	CASSDTGDIATDTQYF	TRBV2	16	TRBD1	.	TRBJ2-3
TGCAGCGTCACCAGGGGGGGGGCTTTCTTT	CSVTRGGAFF	TRBV29-1	10	TRBD1	.	TRBJ1-1
TGTGCCAGCAGTTTATTCCGAGGCACTGAAGCTTTCTTT	CASSLFRGTEAFF	TRBV27	13	.	.	TRBJ1-1